This is a list of T cell receptor beta chains from one sample in a study of shared clonotypes between healthy human individuals. Assay: immunoSEQ multiplex PCR; the TCRdb copy retains only in-frame clones and omits some. The sample has over 1.5 million clones, approximately 98% seen once. The material sequenced was naive CD4+ T cells sorted from blood. The source is a man aged 30 to 39 in good health. CDR3s include the opening cysteine and the closing phenylalanine or tryptophan. The D gene is left open where the match is weak. Rows give clone size only sometimes, using once, few, many, or a class for an expanded clone.

clone_size: once
d_call: NA
j_call: TRBJ2-3
v_call: TRBV18
cdr3_aa: CASSPETDTQYF
cdr3_nt: TGTGCCAGCTCACCAGAGACAGATACGCAGTATTTT

clone_size: NA
d_call: NA
j_call: TRBJ1-5
v_call: TRBV2
cdr3_aa: CASRGTIQPTNQPQHF
cdr3_nt: TGTGCCAGCAGGGGCACTATCCAGCCTACTAATCAGCCCCAGCATTTT

clone_size: once
d_call: NA
j_call: TRBJ2-5
v_call: TRBV10-3
cdr3_aa: CAINSGTPGQETQYF
cdr3_nt: TGTGCCATCAACTCAGGGACACCCGGTCAAGAGACCCAGTACTTC

clone_size: NA
d_call: NA
j_call: TRBJ2-7
v_call: TRBV28
cdr3_aa: CASSFTGFEQYF
cdr3_nt: TGTGCCAGCAGTTTTACAGGGTTCGAGCAGTACTTC

clone_size: once
d_call: TRBD1
j_call: TRBJ2-7
v_call: TRBV28
cdr3_aa: CASSIAGTGTYEQYF
cdr3_nt: TGTGCCAGCAGTATCGCCGGGACAGGAACCTACGAGCAGTACTTC

clone_size: once
d_call: NA
j_call: TRBJ2-5
v_call: TRBV10-3
cdr3_aa: CAISGGFAGGGNRETQYF
cdr3_nt: TGTGCCATCAGTGGAGGCTTTGCGGGCGGAGGGAATAGGGAGACCCAGTACTTC

clone_size: NA
d_call: NA
j_call: TRBJ2-5
v_call: TRBV20-1
cdr3_aa: CSALKAGTQYF
cdr3_nt: TGCAGTGCTTTGAAAGCAGGGACCCAGTACTTC

clone_size: NA
d_call: NA
j_call: TRBJ2-1
v_call: TRBV7-6
cdr3_aa: CASSLYSGLNAVEQFF
cdr3_nt: TGTGCCAGCAGCTTATACAGCGGGCTCAATGCGGTCGAGCAGTTCTTC

clone_size: NA
d_call: TRBD1
j_call: TRBJ2-7
v_call: TRBV9
cdr3_aa: CASSPRTGGRGEQYF
cdr3_nt: TGTGCCAGCAGCCCTCGGACAGGTGGACGAGGAGAGCAGTACTTC

clone_size: few
d_call: NA
j_call: TRBJ2-7
v_call: TRBV6-1
cdr3_aa: CASSVIVQYF
cdr3_nt: TGTGCCAGCAGTGTCATTGTGCAGTACTTC

clone_size: NA
d_call: NA
j_call: TRBJ1-2
v_call: TRBV5-4
cdr3_aa: CASSGRGATYGYTF
cdr3_nt: TGTGCCAGCAGCGGACGCGGGGCTACTTATGGCTACACCTTC

clone_size: NA
d_call: NA
j_call: TRBJ1-3
v_call: TRBV10-2
cdr3_aa: CASRLDSGNTIYF
cdr3_nt: TGCGCCAGCCGATTGGATTCTGGAAACACCATATATTTT

clone_size: NA
d_call: NA
j_call: TRBJ1-3
v_call: TRBV9
cdr3_aa: CASSPRAPSGNTIYF
cdr3_nt: TGTGCCAGCAGCCCCCGAGCGCCGTCTGGAAACACCATATATTTT

clone_size: NA
d_call: NA
j_call: TRBJ2-3
v_call: TRBV14
cdr3_aa: CASSQDQGAGPTDTQYF
cdr3_nt: TGTGCCAGCAGCCAAGATCAAGGTGCGGGGCCCACAGATACGCAGTATTTT

clone_size: NA
d_call: NA
j_call: TRBJ2-1
v_call: TRBV4-3
cdr3_aa: CASSQERDAFNEQFF
cdr3_nt: TGCGCCAGCAGCCAAGAGCGGGACGCTTTCAATGAGCAGTTCTTC

clone_size: NA
d_call: NA
j_call: TRBJ2-7
v_call: TRBV14
cdr3_aa: CASSLTPTYDYSYEQYF
cdr3_nt: TGTGCCAGCAGCCTTACCCCCACCTATGATTACTCCTACGAGCAGTACTTC

clone_size: NA
d_call: TRBD1
j_call: TRBJ1-5
v_call: TRBV25-1
cdr3_aa: CASSLGQGHQPQHF
cdr3_nt: TGTGCCAGCAGTCTGGGACAGGGCCATCAGCCCCAGCATTTT

clone_size: NA
d_call: NA
j_call: TRBJ1-1
v_call: TRBV18
cdr3_aa: CASSPGVGKTEAFF
cdr3_nt: TGTGCCAGCTCACCAGGAGTAGGGAAAACTGAAGCTTTCTTT

clone_size: NA
d_call: NA
j_call: TRBJ2-1
v_call: TRBV30
cdr3_aa: CAWSRGYNEQFF
cdr3_nt: TGTGCCTGGAGTAGAGGGTACAATGAGCAGTTCTTC

clone_size: NA
d_call: NA
j_call: TRBJ2-1
v_call: TRBV20-1
cdr3_aa: CSARDFNEQFF
cdr3_nt: TGCAGTGCTCGGGACTTCAATGAGCAGTTCTTC

clone_size: few
d_call: TRBD1
j_call: TRBJ2-5
v_call: TRBV4-1
cdr3_aa: CASSHVPGQGETQYF
cdr3_nt: TGCGCCAGCAGCCATGTCCCGGGACAGGGGGAGACCCAGTACTTC

clone_size: once
d_call: TRBD1
j_call: TRBJ1-2
v_call: TRBV13
cdr3_aa: CASSLEYRGTGNRVYGYTF
cdr3_nt: TGTGCCAGCAGCTTAGAATATCGGGGGACAGGGAATCGGGTCTATGGCTACACCTTC

clone_size: NA
d_call: TRBD2
j_call: TRBJ2-3
v_call: TRBV9
cdr3_aa: CASAVLAGGTDTQYF
cdr3_nt: TGTGCCAGCGCGGTCCTAGCGGGAGGAACAGATACGCAGTATTTT

clone_size: once
d_call: NA
j_call: TRBJ1-1
v_call: TRBV7-2
cdr3_aa: CASSPLRPEAFF
cdr3_nt: TGTGCCAGCAGCCCTCTAAGGCCTGAAGCTTTCTTT

clone_size: NA
d_call: NA
j_call: TRBJ2-7
v_call: TRBV18
cdr3_aa: CASSRGQRFYEQYF
cdr3_nt: TGTGCCAGCTCACGAGGACAGCGGTTTTACGAGCAGTACTTC

clone_size: NA
d_call: NA
j_call: TRBJ1-5
v_call: TRBV27
cdr3_aa: CASSFSPPGQPQHF
cdr3_nt: TGTGCCAGCAGTTTCAGCCCCCCCGGGCAGCCCCAGCATTTT

clone_size: NA
d_call: NA
j_call: TRBJ1-5
v_call: TRBV6-1
cdr3_aa: CASRPQGGGNQPQHF
cdr3_nt: TGTGCCAGCAGACCCCAAGGGGGGGGCAATCAGCCCCAGCATTTT

clone_size: NA
d_call: TRBD2
j_call: TRBJ2-7
v_call: TRBV5-4
cdr3_aa: CASSLGLAGGPYEQYF
cdr3_nt: TGTGCCAGCAGCTTGGGGCTAGCGGGAGGCCCCTACGAGCAGTACTTC

clone_size: NA
d_call: TRBD2
j_call: TRBJ2-3
v_call: TRBV5-4
cdr3_aa: CASSLTSGSTDTQYF
cdr3_nt: TGTGCCAGCAGCCTGACTAGCGGGAGCACAGATACGCAGTATTTT

clone_size: once
d_call: TRBD2
j_call: TRBJ2-7
v_call: TRBV15
cdr3_aa: CATSRGLAGEGEQYF
cdr3_nt: TGTGCCACCAGCAGGGGACTAGCGGGAGAGGGCGAGCAGTACTTC

clone_size: once
d_call: TRBD2
j_call: TRBJ2-7
v_call: TRBV15
cdr3_aa: CATSRLPGLAGEISYEQYF
cdr3_nt: TGTGCCACCAGCAGGCTCCCGGGACTAGCGGGGGAAATCTCCTACGAGCAGTACTTC

clone_size: NA
d_call: NA
j_call: TRBJ1-1
v_call: TRBV29-1
cdr3_aa: CSVRDRNTEAFF
cdr3_nt: TGCAGCGTGAGGGATCGGAACACTGAAGCTTTCTTT

clone_size: NA
d_call: NA
j_call: TRBJ2-7
v_call: TRBV5-1
cdr3_aa: CASSLRGRAGKPYEQYF
cdr3_nt: TGCGCCAGCAGCTTAAGGGGGAGGGCCGGAAAGCCCTACGAGCAGTACTTC

clone_size: NA
d_call: TRBD2
j_call: TRBJ2-5
v_call: TRBV5-1
cdr3_aa: CASSRGTSGSQETQYF
cdr3_nt: TGCGCCAGCAGCCGCGGGACTAGCGGCTCTCAAGAGACCCAGTACTTC

clone_size: NA
d_call: TRBD1
j_call: TRBJ2-7
v_call: TRBV27
cdr3_aa: CASRDRESYEQYF
cdr3_nt: TGTGCCAGCAGGGACAGGGAGTCCTACGAGCAGTACTTC

clone_size: NA
d_call: NA
j_call: TRBJ1-5
v_call: TRBV15
cdr3_aa: CATRGPISNQPQHF
cdr3_nt: TGTGCCACCAGGGGACCCATAAGCAATCAGCCCCAGCATTTT

clone_size: NA
d_call: NA
j_call: TRBJ1-1
v_call: TRBV5-1
cdr3_aa: CASSLDRGNTEAFF
cdr3_nt: TGCGCCAGCAGCTTGGATCGAGGTAACACTGAAGCTTTCTTT

clone_size: NA
d_call: NA
j_call: TRBJ2-7
v_call: TRBV28
cdr3_aa: CASRGVGYEQYF
cdr3_nt: TGTGCCAGCAGGGGGGTTGGATACGAGCAGTACTTC

clone_size: NA
d_call: NA
j_call: TRBJ1-4
v_call: TRBV28
cdr3_aa: CASQEATNEKLFF
cdr3_nt: TGTGCCAGCCAGGAGGCAACTAATGAAAAACTGTTTTTT

clone_size: NA
d_call: TRBD1
j_call: TRBJ2-1
v_call: TRBV23-1
cdr3_aa: CASSRFGDRFYNEQFF
cdr3_nt: TGCGCCAGCAGTCGATTCGGGGACAGGTTCTACAATGAGCAGTTCTTC

clone_size: NA
d_call: NA
j_call: TRBJ2-6
v_call: TRBV5-1
cdr3_aa: CASSSAASSGANVLTF
cdr3_nt: TGCGCCAGCAGCTCGGCGGCCAGCTCTGGGGCCAACGTCCTGACTTTC

clone_size: NA
d_call: TRBD1
j_call: TRBJ2-2
v_call: TRBV15
cdr3_aa: CATSRDLTGQGFGELFF
cdr3_nt: TGTGCCACCAGCAGAGATCTTACGGGACAGGGGTTTGGGGAGCTGTTTTTT

clone_size: NA
d_call: NA
j_call: TRBJ2-7
v_call: TRBV18
cdr3_aa: CASSTSSYEQYF
cdr3_nt: TGTGCCAGCTCAACGAGCTCCTACGAGCAGTACTTC

clone_size: NA
d_call: TRBD2
j_call: TRBJ2-7
v_call: TRBV5-1
cdr3_aa: CASSPRTSGSYEQYF
cdr3_nt: TGCGCCAGCAGCCCCCGGACTAGCGGGTCCTACGAGCAGTACTTC

clone_size: NA
d_call: TRBD2
j_call: TRBJ2-7
v_call: TRBV7-9
cdr3_aa: CASSRHGTSGYEQYF
cdr3_nt: TGTGCCAGCAGCCGTCACGGGACTAGCGGTTACGAGCAGTACTTC

clone_size: NA
d_call: TRBD1
j_call: TRBJ2-2
v_call: TRBV28
cdr3_aa: CASSRQAGQGNTGELFF
cdr3_nt: TGTGCCAGCAGTCGCCAAGCGGGACAGGGTAACACCGGGGAGCTGTTTTTT

clone_size: NA
d_call: NA
j_call: TRBJ2-7
v_call: TRBV6-1
cdr3_aa: CASSDVGIYSYEQYF
cdr3_nt: TGTGCCAGCAGTGACGTGGGAATCTACTCCTACGAGCAGTACTTC

clone_size: NA
d_call: NA
j_call: TRBJ2-1
v_call: TRBV5-5
cdr3_aa: CASSNSGRNNEQFF
cdr3_nt: TGTGCCAGCAGCAATAGTGGACGGAACAATGAGCAGTTCTTC

clone_size: NA
d_call: NA
j_call: TRBJ2-3
v_call: TRBV18
cdr3_aa: CASSPPATDTQYF
cdr3_nt: TGTGCCAGCTCACCACCAGCGACAGATACGCAGTATTTT

clone_size: NA
d_call: NA
j_call: TRBJ2-5
v_call: TRBV4-2
cdr3_aa: CASSRGASAGEETQYF
cdr3_nt: TGTGCCAGCAGCCGCGGGGCCTCAGCAGGGGAAGAGACCCAGTACTTC

clone_size: once
d_call: NA
j_call: TRBJ2-7
v_call: TRBV14
cdr3_aa: CASSQGGLLYEQYF
cdr3_nt: TGTGCCAGCAGCCAAGGCGGGCTACTCTACGAGCAGTACTTC

clone_size: NA
d_call: NA
j_call: TRBJ1-5
v_call: TRBV18
cdr3_aa: CASSPGGGLDQPQHF
cdr3_nt: TGTGCCAGCTCACCGGGGGGGGGCTTAGATCAGCCCCAGCATTTT

clone_size: NA
d_call: NA
j_call: TRBJ2-1
v_call: TRBV10-3
cdr3_aa: CAISESTLYNEQFF
cdr3_nt: TGTGCCATCAGTGAGTCGACCTTGTACAATGAGCAGTTCTTC

clone_size: NA
d_call: TRBD1
j_call: TRBJ2-1
v_call: TRBV7-2
cdr3_aa: CASSLLGGPYNEQFF
cdr3_nt: TGTGCCAGCAGCTTACTAGGGGGCCCCTACAATGAGCAGTTCTTC

clone_size: NA
d_call: NA
j_call: TRBJ2-2
v_call: TRBV6-5
cdr3_aa: CASSYDYRDAGELFF
cdr3_nt: TGTGCCAGCAGTTACGATTACAGAGATGCCGGGGAGCTGTTTTTT

clone_size: NA
d_call: NA
j_call: TRBJ2-1
v_call: TRBV11-3
cdr3_aa: CASSGGGFGMNEQFF
cdr3_nt: TGTGCCAGCAGCGGGGGCGGGTTTGGAATGAATGAGCAGTTCTTC

clone_size: NA
d_call: NA
j_call: TRBJ2-3
v_call: TRBV28
cdr3_aa: CASSLAGRGADTQYF
cdr3_nt: TGTGCCAGCAGTTTGGCGGGGCGGGGTGCAGATACGCAGTATTTT

clone_size: NA
d_call: TRBD1
j_call: TRBJ2-4
v_call: TRBV19
cdr3_aa: CASSIARDRGAKNIQYF
cdr3_nt: TGTGCCAGTAGTATAGCAAGGGACAGGGGAGCCAAAAACATTCAGTACTTC

clone_size: NA
d_call: TRBD2
j_call: TRBJ2-3
v_call: TRBV5-1
cdr3_aa: CASSIVGTSGGSTDTQYF
cdr3_nt: TGCGCCAGCAGCATTGTGGGAACTAGCGGGGGCAGCACAGATACGCAGTATTTT